This T cell receptor (beta chain) originates from a study of control samples from healthy donors and cancer patients. The assay was immunoSEQ multiplex PCR, and TCRdb's table has in-frame clones only and misses some. The sample shows about 220,000 clones, just under 95% of them seen only once. Germline lookup yields CDR1 MNHEY and CDR2 SVGAGI. The CDR3 is made up of 13 amino acids. This chain links TRBV6-5 with TRBJ1-5; weak D call: TRBD1 (6 bases). This sequence originates from a man between 50 and 59 years old in good health. Specimen: blood. The CDR3 nucleotides read TGTGGAACGGGGGGGGCCTGGGATCAGCCCCAGCATTTT. Its protein product is CGTGGAWDQPQHF.